One and the same sample provided the 5 T cell receptor beta chains below, sequenced in a study of CD8+ T cells in alopecia areata. The sequencing template was cDNA reverse transcribed from extracted RNA. Using immunoSEQ multiplex PCR, the repertoire was profiled, and TCRdb retains in-frame clones only, with some absent. This sample has around 69,000 clones, with approximately 58% found just once. The sample consisted of CD8+ T cells sorted from blood, taken at week 0. The receptors derive from a human donor with alopecia areata.

This clone was found a few times. V usage is TRBV27 and J usage is TRBJ2-2; 7 nucleotides agree with TRBD2. V was pared by 3 bases and J by 6 bases, with 10 bases of the junction left unmatched. CDR1 and CDR2 from the germline V gene are MNHEY and SMNVEV (reference sequence). The CDR3 has 16 residues. The CDR3 here is CASSFGSGGGAGELFF. The CDR3 coding sequence is TGTGCCAGCAGTTTTGGGTCGGGAGGAGGTGCCGGGGAGCTGTTTTTT.

The chain has TRBV7-9 and TRBJ1-1, with a weak D call TRBD1 (6 bases). Per the germline V gene, CDR1 is SEHNR and CDR2 is FQNEAQ (reference sequence). The CDR3 contains 15 residues. V was cut by 0 bases and J by 0 bases, with 8 bases left in between. Written as DNA, the CDR3 is TGTGCCAGCAGCTTAGCGCAGGGGATGAACACTGAAGCTTTCTTT. Its protein is CASSLAQGMNTEAFF.

The CDR3 coding sequence is TGCAGCGGCGCAGGACTAGCGGGAATGGACGAGACCCAGTACTTC. Its protein product is CSGAGLAGMDETQYF. This rearrangement joins TRBV29-1 to TRBJ2-5; 12 bases align to TRBD2. This CDR3 spans 15 amino acids. Germline loops: CDR1 SQVTM, CDR2 ANQGSEA. J gave up 5 bases and V 7 bases, and 11 bases lay outside the gene matches.

The chain has TRBV27 and TRBJ2-5; 8 bases line up with TRBD2. Losses at the gene ends were 7 bases for V and 3 bases for J; bases not matched to a gene: 4. Germline V gene data show CDR1 as MNHEY and CDR2 as SMNVEV (reference sequence). This CDR3 spans 13 amino acids. The CDR3 region is CASKSLAEETQYF. In nucleotides, the CDR3 is TGTGCCAGCAAATCACTAGCGGAAGAGACCCAGTACTTC.

This clone was picked up one time. The chain carries TRBV25-1 and TRBJ1-2, with 7 bases fitting TRBD1. The germline V gene encodes CDR1 MGHDK and CDR2 SYGVNS. The CDR3 sequence is 13 residues long. V was clipped by 6 bases and J by 5 bases; unmatched bases: 6. CDR3 nucleotides: TGTGCCAGCAGGAAGGGGGACAGATATGGCTACACCTTC. It encodes CASRKGDRYGYTF.